This T cell receptor beta chain came from a study of blood T cell repertoires in COVID-19. Turning to the study itself: Sites across the United States, Italy and Spain contributed samples from acute and convalescent COVID-19. T cells, B-cell-depleted T cells, or PBMCs provided the cDNA or gDNA that served as material.

Germline V lookup: CDR1 SGHRS, CDR2 YFSETQ. This CDR3 contains 14 residues. The ends lost 3 bases at V and 2 bases at J; junction bases unmatched: 1. In the original workflow: Estimation of nucleated cell counts relied on the amplification of reference gene primers. TCRdb's copy holds only in-frame clones and misses some; the assay was immunoSEQ multiplex PCR. The V and J calls and clone size were taken over from that table, and D and trimming were inferred from the DNA. The profile covers hundreds of thousands of clones, with 80% to 90% appearing a single time and roughly 2.2% taken by the ten largest. This clone occurred a few times.

The gene calls are TRBV5-1 and TRBJ1-5, with 8 bases identical to TRBD1. The receptor was isolated from a woman between 50 and 59 years old with acute or convalescent COVID-19. The sample comprised peripheral blood. This chain's CDR3 is CASSSTGGNQPQHF. The DNA for the CDR3 is TGCGCCAGCAGCTCGACAGGGGGCAATCAGCCCCAGCATTTT. Together with reference TRBV5-1 and TRBJ1-5, the CDR3 gives the full variable domain: KAGVTQTPRYLIKTRGQQVTLSCSPISGHRSVSWYQQTPGQGLQFLFEYFSETQRNKGNFPGRFSGRQFSNSRSEMNVSTLELGDSALYLCASSSTGGNQPQHFGDGTRLSIL.